A selection of T cell receptor beta chains follows, all from one sample in a study of T cell responses to AZD1222 COVID-19 vaccine. Libraries were prepared by immunoSEQ multiplex PCR; TCRdb keeps only in-frame clonotypes and omits some of them. In the table there are 59,000 or so clones, around 84% of which are singletons. The source material was peripheral blood, sampled on day 0 of AZD1222 vaccination. Receptors originate from an adult in good health. The CDR3 runs from the conserved cysteine through the conserved F or W. The order of the fields is V gene, D gene, CDR3 protein. A D gene is named only where the DNA matches it firmly.

TRBV7-9 NA CASRPRQNSPLHF
TRBV24-1 NA CATSDFEVNYGYTF
TRBV27 NA CASSFLRTDGYTF
TRBV3-1/TRBV3-2 NA CASSQRGGYGYTF
TRBV7-8 TRBD1 CASSRTGGTEAFF
TRBV28 NA CASSSRTEAFF
TRBV5-1 TRBD1 CASSSGQGVYGYTF
TRBV6-5 NA CASKVHLDTEAFF
TRBV19 NA CASSINANTEAFF
TRBV2 NA CASRGEGFSSYEQYF
TRBV25-1 TRBD2 CASSAWTSGSNEQFF
TRBV7-8 TRBD1 CASRKGQGDQPQHF
TRBV24-1 TRBD1 CATSGDRGLTDGYTF
TRBV6-4 NA CASSEQGRGSEAFF
TRBV6-6 NA CASSSPTLSSYEQYF
TRBV27 TRBD1 CASNDRANTGELFF
TRBV12-3/TRBV12-4 NA CASSLIGGQKLFF
TRBV5-1 NA CASSPREGTQPQHF
TRBV30 NA CAWLPGTNEKLFF
TRBV19 TRBD1 CASRETGMDYGYTF
TRBV30 TRBD1 CAWSDRGPGEQYF
TRBV4-2 NA CASSQVGAGDHYGYTF
TRBV7-9 TRBD1 CASSPIVRGTGNTIYF
TRBV2 TRBD1 CASDRSRGSGNTIYF
TRBV14 TRBD1 CASSRLGTGGYEQYF
TRBV5-1 NA CASSLVGSPTGQPQHF
TRBV27 TRBD1 CASSLGQGTYTEAFF
TRBV28 NA CASSFPGLLNTEAFF
TRBV6-5 NA CASGPGIQTGELFF
TRBV3-1/TRBV3-2 TRBD2 CASSQTGLAGGRSSYEQYF
TRBV7-9 NA CASSPLGPGNQPQHF
TRBV15 NA CATSRGILGRYPEAFF
TRBV5-5 NA CASSLDSNYGYTF
TRBV28 TRBD1 CASSLLEGAGGYTF
TRBV6-4 TRBD1 CASSTTGGFNSPLHF
TRBV5-1 NA CASSLSTDTQYF
TRBV5-1 TRBD1 CASSLVQGIDSAYNEQFF
TRBV5-6 TRBD1 CASSFQTGPWGTEAFF
TRBV5-8 TRBD1 CASSPGTGDSYTF
TRBV6-5 TRBD1 CASSYRTGRGGYTF
TRBV7-2 NA CASSLASGSNSPLHF